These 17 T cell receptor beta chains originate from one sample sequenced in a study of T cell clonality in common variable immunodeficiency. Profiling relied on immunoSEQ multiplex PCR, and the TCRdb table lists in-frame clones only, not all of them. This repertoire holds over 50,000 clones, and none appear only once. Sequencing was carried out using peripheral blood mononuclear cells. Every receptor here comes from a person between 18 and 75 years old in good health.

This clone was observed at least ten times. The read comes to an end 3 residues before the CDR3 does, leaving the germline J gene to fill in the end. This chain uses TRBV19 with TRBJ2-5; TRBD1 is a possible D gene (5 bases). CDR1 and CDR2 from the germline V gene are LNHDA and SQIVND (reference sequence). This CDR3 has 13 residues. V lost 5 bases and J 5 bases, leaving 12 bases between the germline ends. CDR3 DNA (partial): TGTGCCAGTAGTGCCCAGGGTCCCGAGACC. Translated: CASSAQGPET. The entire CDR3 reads CASSAQGPETQYF.

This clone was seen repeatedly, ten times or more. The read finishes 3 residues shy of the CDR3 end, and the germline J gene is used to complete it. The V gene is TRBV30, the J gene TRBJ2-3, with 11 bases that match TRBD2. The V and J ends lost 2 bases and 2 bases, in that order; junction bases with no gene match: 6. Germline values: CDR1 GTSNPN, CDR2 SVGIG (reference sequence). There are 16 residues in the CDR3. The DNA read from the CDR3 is TGTGCCTGGAGTACCGGGACTAGCGGTGCCACAGATACG. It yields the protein CAWSTGTSGATDT. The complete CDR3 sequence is CAWSTGTSGATDTQYF.

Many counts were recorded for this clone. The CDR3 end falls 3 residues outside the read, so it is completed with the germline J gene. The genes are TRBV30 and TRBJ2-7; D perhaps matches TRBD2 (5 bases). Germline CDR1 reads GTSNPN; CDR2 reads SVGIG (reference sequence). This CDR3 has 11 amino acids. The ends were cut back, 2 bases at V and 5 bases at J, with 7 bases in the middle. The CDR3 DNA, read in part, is TGTGCCTGGAGTTCGGGGAACGAG. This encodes CAWSSGNE. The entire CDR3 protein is CAWSSGNEQYF.

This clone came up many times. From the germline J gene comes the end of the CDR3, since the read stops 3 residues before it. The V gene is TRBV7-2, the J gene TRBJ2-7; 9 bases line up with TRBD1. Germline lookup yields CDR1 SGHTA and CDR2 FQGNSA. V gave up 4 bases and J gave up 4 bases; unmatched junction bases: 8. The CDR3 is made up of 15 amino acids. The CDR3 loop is CASSWRTGAGYEQYF. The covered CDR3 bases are TGTGCCAGCAGCTGGCGGACAGGGGCCGGGTACGAG.

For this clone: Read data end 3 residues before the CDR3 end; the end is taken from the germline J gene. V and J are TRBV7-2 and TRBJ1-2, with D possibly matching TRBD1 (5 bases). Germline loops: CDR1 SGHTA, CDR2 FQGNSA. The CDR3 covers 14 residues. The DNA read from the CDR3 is TGTGCCAGCAGCTTAGCTTGGACATCGGATGAC. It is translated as CASSLAWTSDD. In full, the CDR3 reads CASSLAWTSDDYTF.

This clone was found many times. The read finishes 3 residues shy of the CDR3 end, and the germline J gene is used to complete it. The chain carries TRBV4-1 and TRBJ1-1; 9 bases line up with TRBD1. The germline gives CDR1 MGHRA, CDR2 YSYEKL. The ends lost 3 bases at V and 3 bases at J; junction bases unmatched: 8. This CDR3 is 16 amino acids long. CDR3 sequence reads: CASSQEQGAIYTEAFF. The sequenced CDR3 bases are TGCGCCAGCAGCCAGGAACAGGGGGCCATATACACTGAA.

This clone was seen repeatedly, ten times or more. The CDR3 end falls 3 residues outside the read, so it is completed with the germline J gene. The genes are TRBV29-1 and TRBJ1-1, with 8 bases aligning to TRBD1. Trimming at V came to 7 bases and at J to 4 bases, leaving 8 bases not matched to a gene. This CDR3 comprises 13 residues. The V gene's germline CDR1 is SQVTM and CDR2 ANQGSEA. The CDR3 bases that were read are TGCAGCGCGTGCAGGGGGCCCACCACTGAA. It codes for CSACRGPTTE. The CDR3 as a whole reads CSACRGPTTEAFF.

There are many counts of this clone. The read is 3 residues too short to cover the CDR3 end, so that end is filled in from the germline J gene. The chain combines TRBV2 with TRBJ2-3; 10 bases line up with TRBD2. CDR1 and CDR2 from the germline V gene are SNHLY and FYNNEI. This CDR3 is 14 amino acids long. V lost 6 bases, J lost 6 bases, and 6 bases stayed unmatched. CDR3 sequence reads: CASRGLAERDTQYF. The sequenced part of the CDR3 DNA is TGTGCCAGCAGAGGACTAGCGGAGAGGGATACG.

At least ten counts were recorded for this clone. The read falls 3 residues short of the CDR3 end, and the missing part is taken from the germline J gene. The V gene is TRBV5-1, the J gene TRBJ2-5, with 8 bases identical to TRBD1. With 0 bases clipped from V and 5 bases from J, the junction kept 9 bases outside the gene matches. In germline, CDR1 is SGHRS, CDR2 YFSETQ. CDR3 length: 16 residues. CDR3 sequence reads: CASSLETGAKGETQYF. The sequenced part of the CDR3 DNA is TGCGCCAGCAGCTTGGAGACAGGGGCTAAGGGGGAGACC.

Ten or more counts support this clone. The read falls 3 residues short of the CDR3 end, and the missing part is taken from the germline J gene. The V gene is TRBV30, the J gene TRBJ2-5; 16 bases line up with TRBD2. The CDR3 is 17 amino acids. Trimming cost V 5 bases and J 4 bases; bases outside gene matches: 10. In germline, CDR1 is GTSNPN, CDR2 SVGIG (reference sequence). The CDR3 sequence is CAWDAGTSGRAIETQYF. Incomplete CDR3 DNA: TGTGCCTGGGATGCCGGGACTAGCGGGAGGGCCATAGAGACC.

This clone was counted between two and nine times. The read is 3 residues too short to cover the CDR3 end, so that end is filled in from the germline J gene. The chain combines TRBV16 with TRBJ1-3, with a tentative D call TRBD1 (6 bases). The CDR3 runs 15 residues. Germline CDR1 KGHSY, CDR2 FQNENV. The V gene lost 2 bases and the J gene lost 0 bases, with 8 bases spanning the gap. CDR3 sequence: CASSQGQPSGNTIYF. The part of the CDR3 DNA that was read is TGTGCCAGCAGCCAAGGACAGCCCTCTGGAAACACC. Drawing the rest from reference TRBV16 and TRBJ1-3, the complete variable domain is GEEVAQTPKHLVRGEGQKAKLYCAPIKGHSYVFWYQQVLKNEFKFLISFQNENVFDETGMPKERFSAKCLPNSPCSLEIQATKLEDSAVYFCASSQGQPSGNTIYFGEGSWLTVV.

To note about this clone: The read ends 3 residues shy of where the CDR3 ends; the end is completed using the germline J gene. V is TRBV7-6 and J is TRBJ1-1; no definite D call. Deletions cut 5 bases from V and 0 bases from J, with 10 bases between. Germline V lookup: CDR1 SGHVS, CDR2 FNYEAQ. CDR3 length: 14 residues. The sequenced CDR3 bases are TGTGCCAGCAGCACAGCCAACTTGAACACTGAA. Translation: CASSTANLNTE. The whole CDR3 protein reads CASSTANLNTEAFF. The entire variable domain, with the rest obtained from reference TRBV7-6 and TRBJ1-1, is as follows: GAGVSQSPRYKVTKRGQDVALRCDPISGHVSLYWYRQALGQGPEFLTYFNYEAQQDKSGLPNDRFSAERPEGSISTLTIQRTEQRDSAMYRCASSTANLNTEAFFGQGTRLTVV.

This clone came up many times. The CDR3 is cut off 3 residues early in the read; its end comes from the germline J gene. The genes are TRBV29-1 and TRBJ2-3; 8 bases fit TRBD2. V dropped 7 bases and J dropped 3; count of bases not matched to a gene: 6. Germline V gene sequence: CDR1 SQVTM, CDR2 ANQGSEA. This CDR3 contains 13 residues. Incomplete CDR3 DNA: TGCAGCGGTGAGCGGGAGTCTACAGATACG. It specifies CSGERESTDT. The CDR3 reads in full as CSGERESTDTQYF.

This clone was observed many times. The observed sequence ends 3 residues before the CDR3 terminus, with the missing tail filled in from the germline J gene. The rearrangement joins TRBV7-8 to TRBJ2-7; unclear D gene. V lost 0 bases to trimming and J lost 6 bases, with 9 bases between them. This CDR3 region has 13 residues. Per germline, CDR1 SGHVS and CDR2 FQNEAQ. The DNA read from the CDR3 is TGTGCCAGCAGCTTAGCCAGGTCGGCCGAG. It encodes CASSLARSAE. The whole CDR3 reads CASSLARSAEQYF.

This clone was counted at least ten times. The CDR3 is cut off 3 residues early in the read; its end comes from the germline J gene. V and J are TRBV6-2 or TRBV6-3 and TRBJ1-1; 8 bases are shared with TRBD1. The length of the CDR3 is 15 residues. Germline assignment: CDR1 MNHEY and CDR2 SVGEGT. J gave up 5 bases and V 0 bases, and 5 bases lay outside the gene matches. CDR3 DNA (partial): TGTGCCAGCAGTTACTCGCCACAGGGGGGGACTGAA. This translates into CASSYSPQGGTE. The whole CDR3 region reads CASSYSPQGGTEAFF.

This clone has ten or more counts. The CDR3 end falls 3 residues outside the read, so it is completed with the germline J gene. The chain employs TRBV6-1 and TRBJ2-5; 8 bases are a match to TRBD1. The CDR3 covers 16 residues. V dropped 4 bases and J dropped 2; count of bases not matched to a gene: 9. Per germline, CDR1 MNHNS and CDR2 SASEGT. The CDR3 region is CASSVGQGVGQETQYF. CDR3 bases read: TGTGCCAGCAGTGTTGGACAGGGAGTCGGGCAAGAGACC.

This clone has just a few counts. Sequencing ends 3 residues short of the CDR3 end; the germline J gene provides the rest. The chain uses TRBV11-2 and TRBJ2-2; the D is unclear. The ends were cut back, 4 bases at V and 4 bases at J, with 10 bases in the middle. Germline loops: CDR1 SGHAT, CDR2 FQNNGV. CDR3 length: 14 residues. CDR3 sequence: CASSYKFRTGELFF. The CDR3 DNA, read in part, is TGTGCCAGCAGCTATAAATTTCGCACCGGGGAG.